Here is one T cell receptor (beta chain) with its context. Its target is unknown. The data are from a study of beta chain features in type 1 diabetes. Study-wide background: Cell yields, gender and age were similar in healthy donors and patients. Sorted cell examination encompassed over 90,000,000 cells across all samples. Study-wide findings and caveats: Shorter TCRB CDR3s, moderately but significantly so, were found in Type 1 diabetes patients in all four CD4+ subsets.

CDR1 is SNHLY and CDR2 is FYNNEI in the germline V gene. V was shortened by 8 bases and J by 8 bases, with 16 bases between the two germline ends. The CDR3 sequence is 13 residues long. Expressed TCRB transcripts got sequenced, as all isolated RNA was reverse transcribed. Produced via immunoSEQ multiplex PCR; TCRdb's table is partial and in-frame only. The repertoire holds some 640,000 clones, with 11% to 15% as singletons. What was sequenced was naive CD4+ T cells from blood. The chain is built from TRBV2 and TRBJ2-1; D may match TRBD1 or TRBD2 (6 bases each). The receptor's source is a young man with type 1 diabetes. The CDR3 DNA follows: TGTGCCAGCGCCGAAAGGGGGGTGGATGAGCAGTTCTTC. Translated: CASAERGVDEQFF.